The 23 T cell receptor beta chains presented below share a single source sample, sequenced in a study of T cells in Graves' hyperthyroidism and ophthalmopathy. RNA transcripts yielded amplified TCR beta CDR3 regions. First-round RT-PCR targeting the TCR CDR3 was performed with the HTBI primer set. TCRdb redid the calling of the multiplex PCR reads with MiXCR, one entry per CDR3 protein. The profile shows a few hundred thousand distinct CDR3 sequences, around an eighth of them singletons. Material for sequencing was blood. These receptors were taken from a woman between 18 and 29 years old with Graves' hyperthyroidism.

This clonotype was seen a handful of times. The chain couples TRBV20-1 to TRBJ1-6; a possible D gene is TRBD1 (6 bases). V lost 3 bases and J lost 10, with 16 bases in between. Germline V gene data show CDR1 as DFQATT and CDR2 as SNEGSKA (reference sequence). The CDR3 loop spans 14 amino acids. The CDR3 loop reads CSARGSGQISPLHF. CDR3 DNA: TGCAGTGCTAGGGGTTCGGGACAAATATCACCCCTCCACTTT.

Only a few counts were recorded for this clonotype. The rearrangement links TRBV4-1 to TRBJ2-1; 10 bases fit TRBD2. V shed 0 bases, J shed 7 bases, and the junction held 6 bases outside the gene matches. Germline V gene lookup returns CDR1 MGHRA and CDR2 YSYEKL. The length of the CDR3 is 16 residues. The CDR3 bases are TGCGCCAGCAGCCAAGATTGGGGACTAGCGCATAATGAGCAGTTCTTC. It translates to CASSQDWGLAHNEQFF.

There are many counts of this clonotype. This chain links TRBV14 with TRBJ2-3, with TRBD2 matching 9 bases. This CDR3 comprises 17 residues. CDR1 is SGHDN, CDR2 FVKESK, per germline. After removal of 3 bases from V and 6 bases from J, the junction contained 13 bases not matched to a gene. Here the CDR3 reads CASSHTSLAGWVDTQYF. The CDR3 coding sequence is TGTGCCAGCAGCCATACCTCTCTAGCGGGATGGGTGGATACGCAGTATTTT.

This clonotype was seen only once. One base away lies a much larger clone, so this may be a sequencing read error. CDR3 residues: CASGQDISGLDEQYF. Here the CDR3 DNA reads TGTGCCAGCGGCCAAGATATTAGCGGTCTCGACGAGCAGTACTTC. This chain connects TRBV7-6 to TRBJ2-7; D possibly corresponds to TRBD2 (6 bases). This CDR3 contains 15 residues. CDR1 and CDR2 (germline): SGHVS, FNYEAQ. Trimming took off 8 bases at V and 5 bases at J, with 22 bases between the two ends.

This clonotype was recorded many times. This chain links TRBV7-2 with TRBJ1-4, with a possible D match to TRBD1 (5 bases). The V gene's germline CDR1 is SGHTA and CDR2 FQGNSA. V dropped 2 bases and J dropped 6 bases, with 10 bases sitting between them. CDR3 size: 14 residues. The CDR3 sequence is CASSLNRGDEKLFF. The CDR3 coding sequence is TGTGCCAGCAGCTTAAACAGAGGGGATGAAAAACTGTTTTTT.

This clonotype was seen many times. CDR3: CASGLGAQETQYF. CDR3 sequence (DNA): TGTGCCAGCGGATTAGGAGCCCAAGAGACCCAGTACTTC. The chain combines TRBV7-3 with TRBJ2-5, with no clear D. CDR1 is SGHTA and CDR2 is FQGTGA in the germline V gene. V lost 8 bases, J lost 1 base, and 11 bases lay in between. The CDR3 has 13 residues.

This clonotype was counted between two and nine times. V and J are TRBV13 and TRBJ1-1; D is undetermined. With 5 bases removed from V and 4 bases from J, the gap between germline ends came to 8 bases. Germline-derived CDR1 and CDR2 are PRHDT and FYEKMQ (reference sequence). CDR3 length: 12 amino acids. CDR3 in DNA: TGTGCCAGCAGCAAAGCCGCCACTGAAGCTTTCTTT. Residues: CASSKAATEAFF. The full variable domain, with the rest looked up from reference TRBV13 and TRBJ1-1, is AAGVIQSPRHLIKEKRETATLKCYPIPRHDTVYWYQQGPGQDPQFLISFYEKMQSDKGSIPDRFSAQQFSDYHSELNMSSLELGDSALYFCASSKAATEAFFGQGTRLTVV.

This clonotype was observed at least ten times. The V gene is TRBV20-1, the J gene TRBJ1-2, with TRBD1 identical over 9 bases. Per the germline V gene, CDR1 is DFQATT and CDR2 is SNEGSKA (reference sequence). The CDR3 is made up of 15 amino acids. The J segment lost 2 bases and the V segment lost 0 bases, leaving 4 bases of the junction unmatched. CDR3 DNA sequence: TGCAGTGCTAGAGATCCGGGACAGGGAAACTATGGCTACACCTTC. Translated: CSARDPGQGNYGYTF.

This clonotype occurred a few times. One end of the junction varies from germline; a read error may be responsible. The rearrangement links TRBV19 to TRBJ2-1, with D perhaps matching TRBD2 (6 bases). There are 13 residues in the CDR3. The germline V gene has CDR1 LNHDA and CDR2 SQIVND (reference sequence). CDR3 loop: CASSGAGGNEQFF. For the CDR3, the DNA is TGTGCCAGTAGTGGGGCTGGGGGGAATGAACAGTTCTTC.

This clonotype was observed many times. The chain is built from TRBV12-3 or TRBV12-4 and TRBJ1-1, with no clear D. Trimming cost V 2 bases and J 4 bases, with 14 bases left between them. There are 15 residues in the CDR3. The CDR3 nucleotides read TGTGCCAGCAGTTTAACCCCGGGCCCCAGCACTGAAGCTTTCTTT. Its translation: CASSLTPGPSTEAFF.

The chain couples TRBV18 to TRBJ1-2; D ambiguous. The CDR3 has 13 residues. The V gene lost 0 bases and the J gene lost 5 bases, with 7 bases spanning the gap. CDR1 and CDR2 from the germline V gene are KGHSH and LQKENI. The CDR3 sequence is CASSPPPGYGYTF. In nucleotides, the CDR3 is TGTGCCAGCTCACCACCGCCGGGGTATGGCTACACCTTC.

The chain couples TRBV5-1 to TRBJ1-2; D gene unclear. This CDR3 has 16 residues. Trimming pared 0 bases from V and 0 bases from J, leaving 12 bases between. The germline V gene has CDR1 SGHRS and CDR2 YFSETQ. CDR3 DNA: TGCGCCAGCAGCTTGGAGACCGGCATGTCTAACTATGGCTACACCTTC. Its translation: CASSLETGMSNYGYTF.

Regarding this clonotype: With a much larger clone just one base away, this may be a read error. The V and J genes are TRBV6-5 and TRBJ1-2, with D possibly matching TRBD1 (5 bases). The CDR3 covers 14 residues. Per germline, CDR1 MNHEY and CDR2 SVGAGI. CDR3 amino acids: CASNYSRLGGGYTF. DNA of the CDR3: TGTGCCAGCAATTACTCGAGGTTGGGGGGAGGCTACACCTTC.

The chain uses TRBV9 and TRBJ2-1; 9 nucleotides agree with TRBD2. Germline trimming cut 0 bases from V and 2 bases from J; bases unmatched to any gene: 3. The CDR3 consists of 16 residues. Per germline, CDR1 SGDLS and CDR2 YYNGEE. The CDR3 coding sequence is TGTGCCAGCAGCGTAGGTGGACTAGCGACCTACAATGAGCAGTTCTTC. Translation: CASSVGGLATYNEQFF.

At least ten counts were recorded for this clonotype. The chain combines TRBV12-3 or TRBV12-4 with TRBJ2-7, with no clear D. This CDR3 spans 12 amino acids. V lost 1 base and J lost 5, with 6 bases in between. The chain's CDR3 is CASSLGFDEQYF. Written as DNA, the CDR3 is TGTGCCAGCAGTTTAGGTTTCGACGAGCAGTACTTC.

About this clonotype: A read error may explain this, as a much larger clone is one base away. The chain couples TRBV19 to TRBJ2-1; D not certain. V was trimmed by 4 bases and J by 5 bases, leaving 9 bases between them. The CDR3 covers 13 residues. The germline gives CDR1 LNHDA, CDR2 SQIVND (reference sequence). DNA for the CDR3: TGTGCCAGTAGTAGAACAGACCACAATGAGCAGTTCTTC. The encoded protein is CASSRTDHNEQFF. Based on the CDR3 plus reference TRBV19 and TRBJ2-1, the full variable domain is DGGITQSPKYLFRKEGQNVTLSCEQNLNHDAMYWYRQDPGQGLRLIYYSQIVNDFQKGDIAEGYSVSREKKESFPLTVTSAQKNPTAFYLCASSRTDHNEQFFGPGTRLTVL.

The chain employs TRBV6-1 and TRBJ2-4; TRBD1 aligns across 12 bases. Trimming removed 6 bases from V and 9 bases from J; junction bases left unmatched: 12. Germline CDR1 and CDR2: MNHNS and SASEGT. The CDR3 is made up of 16 amino acids. CDR3 sequence (DNA): TGTGCCAGCAGGGTTTGGGACAGGGGGCCCGGAAGCATTCAGTACTTC. It specifies CASRVWDRGPGSIQYF.

The chain has TRBV20-1 and TRBJ2-1; D is uncertain. The CDR3 contains 13 residues. Between the trimmed V and J ends, which lost 0 bases and 9 bases, there was a span of 12 bases. CDR1 and CDR2 from the germline V gene are DFQATT and SNEGSKA (reference sequence). The chain's CDR3 is CSARDPDHLEQFF. CDR3 sequence (DNA): TGCAGTGCTAGAGATCCTGACCATCTTGAGCAGTTCTTC.

A remark on this clonotype: Just one base apart from a much larger clone, this may be a read error. The CDR3 does not close with the conserved phenylalanine or tryptophan, likely indicating a read error. The chain links TRBV7-9 to TRBJ2-5, with D perhaps TRBD1 (6 bases). Germline V gene lookup returns CDR1 SEHNR and CDR2 FQNEAQ (reference sequence). The CDR3 contains 17 residues. Trimming stripped 1 base from V and 5 bases from J, with 20 bases between. The CDR3 reads CASSLDGTLINSETQYV. For the CDR3, the DNA is TGTGCCAGCAGCTTAGATGGGACACTCATCAACTCGGAGACCCAGTACGTC.

The table lists this clonotype with many counts. V usage is TRBV12-3 or TRBV12-4 and J usage is TRBJ1-3; D ambiguous. This CDR3 is 15 amino acids long. The germline V and J ends were trimmed by 3 bases and 0 bases, with 9 bases remaining between them. CDR3 bases: TGTGCCAGCAGTTTTAACATCCCCTCTGGAAACACCATATATTTT. Its translation is CASSFNIPSGNTIYF.

Regarding this clonotype: At one end the junction does not follow the germline gene, possibly because of a read error. The chain is built from TRBV5-8 and TRBJ2-2; 13 bases fit TRBD2. The CDR3 totals 17 residues. Germline lookup yields CDR1 SGHTS and CDR2 YDEGEE. The CDR3: CASSPRTSGSRGGELVF. The CDR3 DNA follows: TGTGCCAGCAGCCCGCGGACTAGCGGGAGTAGGGGCGGGGAGCTGGTTTTT.

This clonotype came up many times. The genes are TRBV6-1 and TRBJ1-1; TRBD1 matches at 8 bases. The CDR3 totals 13 residues. Germline CDR1 reads MNHNS; CDR2 reads SASEGT. The V and J ends lost 6 bases and 5 bases, in that order; junction bases with no gene match: 5. The CDR3: CASSPTGGTEAFF. For the CDR3, the DNA is TGTGCCAGCAGCCCAACAGGGGGGACTGAAGCTTTCTTT.

This clonotype was counted at least ten times. This chain joins TRBV9 and TRBJ2-5; 14 positions match TRBD2. CDR1 SGDLS and CDR2 YYNGEE come from the germline V gene. This CDR3 contains 17 residues. Trimming at V came to 0 bases and at J to 2 bases, leaving 3 bases not matched to a gene. CDR3 loop: CASSVGGLAGDQETQYF. The CDR3 coding sequence is TGTGCCAGCAGCGTAGGGGGACTAGCGGGGGATCAAGAGACCCAGTACTTC.